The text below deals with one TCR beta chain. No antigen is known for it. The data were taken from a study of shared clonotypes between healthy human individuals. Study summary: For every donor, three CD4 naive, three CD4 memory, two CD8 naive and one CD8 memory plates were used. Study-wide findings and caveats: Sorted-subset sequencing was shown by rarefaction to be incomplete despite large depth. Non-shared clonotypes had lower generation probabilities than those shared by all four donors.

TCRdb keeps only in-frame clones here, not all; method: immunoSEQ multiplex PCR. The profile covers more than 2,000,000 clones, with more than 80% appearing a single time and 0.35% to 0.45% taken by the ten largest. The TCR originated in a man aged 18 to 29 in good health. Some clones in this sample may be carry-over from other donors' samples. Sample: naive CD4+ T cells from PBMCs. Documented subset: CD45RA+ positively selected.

CDR3 nucleotides: TGTGCCAGCAGTTTAATGGTAAATGAGCAGTTCTTC. This translates into CASSLMVNEQFF. The gene calls are TRBV28 and TRBJ2-1; D gene uncertain. Per germline, CDR1 MDHEN and CDR2 SYDVKM. CDR3 length: 12 residues. Trimming removed 2 bases from V and 7 bases from J, with 6 bases in between.